This entry is about one T cell receptor beta chain. Its antigen remains unknown. The data stem from a study of cytomegalovirus exposure and HLA in healthy donors. Primers for the PCR totalled 60 Vbeta and 13 Jbeta. TCRdb's copy holds only in-frame clones and misses some; the assay was immunoSEQ multiplex PCR. The data show fewer than 110,000 clones, with around 76% seen just once and roughly 2.1% held by the top ten. General study findings and limits: Across donors, most TCRs were seen rarely, yet some public ones were widespread.

Unmatched junction bases numbered 7, after V lost 3 bases and J lost 6 bases. The CDR3 spans 14 residues. Germline CDR1 and CDR2: LNHDA and SQIVND (reference sequence). The gene calls are TRBV19 and TRBJ1-1; TRBD1 matches 7 bases. This sequence originates from a man in his late teens or twenties in good health and CMV-seronegative. The sample was PBMCs. CDR3 region: CASSIIKGAAEAFF. The DNA for the CDR3 is TGTGCCAGTAGTATTATCAAGGGGGCGGCTGAAGCTTTCTTT. Filled out from reference TRBV19 and TRBJ1-1, the complete variable domain reads DGGITQSPKYLFRKEGQNVTLSCEQNLNHDAMYWYRQDPGQGLRLIYYSQIVNDFQKGDIAEGYSVSREKKESFPLTVTSAQKNPTAFYLCASSIIKGAAEAFFGQGTRLTVV.